This record looks at one TCR beta chain sequence and its context. What it binds is unknown. Trimming pared 3 bases from V and 8 bases from J, leaving 13 bases between. Germline V gene lookup returns CDR1 MGHDK and CDR2 SYGVNS. The CDR3 is 14 residues long. A multiplex PCR was run with 60 Vbeta primers and 13 Jbeta primers. Repertoires were generated with immunoSEQ multiplex PCR, while TCRdb's copy carries only in-frame clones and drops some. Its table records roughly 53,000 clones. The record originates from a study of cytomegalovirus exposure and HLA in healthy donors. Study findings and constraints: Several V segments, TRBV6-2 and TRBV6-3 among them, could not be told apart and were dropped. Donor immune exposure was known only as CMV serostatus.

The receptor comes from a man younger than 35 in good health and CMV-seropositive. This rearrangement joins TRBV25-1 to TRBJ1-4, with D possibly being TRBD1 (5 bases). The sample taken for sequencing was PBMCs. CDR3 sequence reads: CASSEWGGIEKLFF. The DNA of the CDR3 is TGTGCCAGCAGTGAGTGGGGGGGTATAGAAAAACTGTTTTTT.